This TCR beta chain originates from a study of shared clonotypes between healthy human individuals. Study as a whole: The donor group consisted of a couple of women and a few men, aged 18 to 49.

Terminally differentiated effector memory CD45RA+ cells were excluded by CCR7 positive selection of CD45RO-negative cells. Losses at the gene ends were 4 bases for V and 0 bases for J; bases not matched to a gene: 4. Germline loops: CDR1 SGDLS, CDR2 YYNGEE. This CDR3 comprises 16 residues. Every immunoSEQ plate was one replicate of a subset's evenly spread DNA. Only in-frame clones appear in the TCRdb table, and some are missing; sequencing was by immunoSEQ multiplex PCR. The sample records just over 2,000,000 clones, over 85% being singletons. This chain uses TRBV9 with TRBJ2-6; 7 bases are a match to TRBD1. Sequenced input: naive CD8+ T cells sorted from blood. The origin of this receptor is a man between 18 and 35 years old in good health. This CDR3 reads CASSLGTASGANVLTF. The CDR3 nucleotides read TGTGCCAGCAGCCTAGGGACAGCCTCTGGGGCCAACGTCCTGACTTTC.